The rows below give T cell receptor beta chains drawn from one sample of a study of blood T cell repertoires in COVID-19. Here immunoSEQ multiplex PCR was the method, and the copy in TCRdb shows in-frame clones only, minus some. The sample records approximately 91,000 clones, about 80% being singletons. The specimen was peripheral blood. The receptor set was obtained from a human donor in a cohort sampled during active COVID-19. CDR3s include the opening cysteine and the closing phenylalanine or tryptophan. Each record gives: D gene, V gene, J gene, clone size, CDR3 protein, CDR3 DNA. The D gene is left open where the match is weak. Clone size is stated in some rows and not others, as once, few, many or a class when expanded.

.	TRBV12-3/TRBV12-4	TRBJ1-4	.	CASSGDIEKLFF	TGTGCCAGCAGTGGGGACATCGAAAAACTGTTTTTT
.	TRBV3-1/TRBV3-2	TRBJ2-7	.	CASSRGDRYEQYF	TGTGCCAGCAGCCGAGGTGATAGGTACGAGCAGTACTTC
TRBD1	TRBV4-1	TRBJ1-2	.	CASSRDRGGGYTF	TGCGCCAGCAGCCGTGACAGGGGCGGGGGCTACACCTTC
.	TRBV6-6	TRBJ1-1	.	CAITGYNTEAFF	TGTGCCATCACAGGGTATAACACTGAAGCTTTCTTT
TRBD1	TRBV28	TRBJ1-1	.	CASRVLGQGYTEAFF	TGTGCCAGCAGAGTACTAGGACAGGGCTACACTGAAGCTTTCTTT
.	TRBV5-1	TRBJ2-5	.	CASSLDLSAQYF	TGCGCCAGCAGCCTAGACCTGTCGGCCCAGTACTTC
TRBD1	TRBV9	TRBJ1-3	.	CASSSQTGVDSGNTIYF	TGTGCCAGCAGCTCCCAGACAGGGGTAGATTCTGGAAACACCATATATTTT
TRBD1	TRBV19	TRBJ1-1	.	CASSQQGVGSEAFF	TGTGCCAGTAGCCAACAGGGGGTGGGCTCTGAAGCTTTCTTT
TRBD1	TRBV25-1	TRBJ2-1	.	CASMSTEDRVYNEQFF	TGTGCCAGCATGAGCACGGAGGACAGGGTCTACAATGAGCAGTTCTTC
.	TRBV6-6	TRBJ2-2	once	CASSRLNTGELFF	TGTGCCAGCAGTCGGTTAAACACCGGGGAGCTGTTTTTT
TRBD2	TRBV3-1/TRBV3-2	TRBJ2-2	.	CASSRTFSAGANTGELFF	TGTGCCAGCAGCCGCACCTTCTCAGCGGGGGCGAACACCGGGGAGCTGTTTTTT
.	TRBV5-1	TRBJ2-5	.	CASSTVGSWETQYF	TGCGCCAGCAGCACCGTCGGGAGCTGGGAGACCCAGTACTTC
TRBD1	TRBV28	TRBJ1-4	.	CASRPAGQGFGKLFF	TGTGCCAGCAGGCCCGCGGGACAGGGGTTTGGAAAACTGTTTTTT
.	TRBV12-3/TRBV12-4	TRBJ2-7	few	CASSLGGDREQYF	TGTGCCAGCAGTTTAGGGGGCGACCGGGAGCAGTACTTC
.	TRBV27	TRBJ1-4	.	CASSLNGWGDEKLFF	TGTGCCAGCAGTTTAAACGGATGGGGGGATGAAAAACTGTTTTTT
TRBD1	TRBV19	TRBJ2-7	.	CASRETGKGNEQYF	TGTGCCAGTAGGGAGACAGGGAAAGGTAACGAGCAGTACTTC
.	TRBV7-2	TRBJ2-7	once	CASSSTSGTSYVEQYF	TGTGCCAGCAGCTCCACCTCCGGGACTTCCTACGTCGAGCAGTACTTC
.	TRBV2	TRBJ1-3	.	CASNTGGNTIYF	TGTGCCAGCAATACGGGGGGAAACACCATATATTTT
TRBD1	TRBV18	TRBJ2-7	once	CASSPPALTGFYEQYF	TGTGCCAGCTCACCACCGGCCCTGACAGGGTTCTACGAGCAGTACTTC
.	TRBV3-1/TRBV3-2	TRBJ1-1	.	CASSSVDTEAFF	TGTGCCAGCAGCTCGGTAGACACTGAAGCTTTCTTT
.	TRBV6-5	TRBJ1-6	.	CASSYLSSPLHF	TGTGCCAGCAGTTACCTTAGTTCACCCCTCCACTTT
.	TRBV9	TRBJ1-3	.	CASSPGGGPSGNTIYF	TGTGCCAGCAGCCCGGGGGGAGGGCCGTCTGGAAACACCATATATTTT
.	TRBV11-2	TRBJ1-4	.	CASDSWTGSNEKLFF	TGTGCCAGCGACTCTTGGACCGGGAGCAATGAAAAACTGTTTTTT
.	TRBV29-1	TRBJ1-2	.	CSAYGGARYGYTF	TGCAGCGCCTACGGGGGGGCCCGCTATGGCTACACCTTC
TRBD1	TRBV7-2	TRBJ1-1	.	CASRWDRGGTEAFF	TGTGCCAGCAGGTGGGACAGGGGGGGAACTGAAGCTTTCTTT
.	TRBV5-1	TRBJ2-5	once	CASSFTSGETQYF	TGCGCCAGCAGCTTCACCTCCGGGGAGACCCAGTACTTC
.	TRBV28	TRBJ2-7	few	CASTLRREHLSYEQYF	TGTGCCAGCACCCTCAGGAGGGAGCACCTCTCCTACGAGCAGTACTTC
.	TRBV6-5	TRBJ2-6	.	CASIQLPSGANVLTF	TGTGCCAGCATCCAACTCCCCTCTGGGGCCAACGTCCTGACTTTC
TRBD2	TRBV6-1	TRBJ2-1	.	CASSGLAGRSSYNEQFF	TGTGCCAGCAGTGGGCTAGCGGGCAGGAGCTCCTACAATGAGCAGTTCTTC
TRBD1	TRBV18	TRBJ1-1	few	CASSSDRATEAFF	TGTGCCAGCTCATCGGACAGGGCCACTGAAGCTTTCTTT
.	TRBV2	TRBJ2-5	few	CASRESGETQYF	TGTGCCAGCCGGGAGAGTGGGGAGACCCAGTACTTC
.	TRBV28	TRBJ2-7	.	CASRPRVPYEQYF	TGTGCCAGCAGACCCAGGGTACCCTACGAGCAGTACTTC
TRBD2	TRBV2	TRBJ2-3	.	CASSVREGTDTQYF	TGTGCCAGCAGTGTTCGGGAGGGAACAGATACGCAGTATTTT
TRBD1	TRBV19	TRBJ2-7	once	CASSRRDRGAEQYF	TGTGCCAGTAGTCGGCGGGACAGGGGGGCCGAGCAGTACTTC
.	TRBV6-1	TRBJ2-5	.	CASSEVPGAPQYF	TGTGCCAGCAGTGAAGTTCCAGGGGCCCCCCAGTACTTC
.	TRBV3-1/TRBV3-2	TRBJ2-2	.	CASSQIFTGEGELFF	TGTGCCAGCAGCCAAATCTTTACGGGGGAGGGGGAGCTGTTTTTT
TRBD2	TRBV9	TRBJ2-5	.	CASSLGLAGVQETQYF	TGTGCCAGCAGCCTCGGACTAGCGGGAGTCCAAGAGACCCAGTACTTC
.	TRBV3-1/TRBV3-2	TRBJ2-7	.	CASSPSLVGRYYEQYF	TGTGCCAGCAGCCCCTCTCTAGTCGGCCGCTACTACGAGCAGTACTTC
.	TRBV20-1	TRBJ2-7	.	CSASGGGVHEQYF	TGCAGTGCTAGTGGGGGGGGCGTCCACGAGCAGTACTTC
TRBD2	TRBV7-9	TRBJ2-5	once	CASSPGTSHVETQYF	TGTGCCAGCAGCCCAGGGACTAGCCATGTCGAGACCCAGTACTTC
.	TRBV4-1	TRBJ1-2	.	CASSLTTPGRGGGYGYTF	TGCGCCAGCAGCCTCACCACACCGGGCAGAGGCGGAGGCTATGGCTACACCTTC
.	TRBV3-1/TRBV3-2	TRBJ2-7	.	CASSVAGLTYEQYF	TGTGCCAGCAGCGTCGCCGGACTTACCTACGAGCAGTACTTC
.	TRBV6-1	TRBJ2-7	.	CASSEIDNYFYEQYF	TGTGCCAGCAGTGAAATTGATAACTACTTCTACGAGCAGTACTTC
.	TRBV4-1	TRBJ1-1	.	CASSQGLGGGTEAFF	TGCGCCAGCAGCCAAGGCCTGGGGGGGGGCACTGAAGCTTTCTTT
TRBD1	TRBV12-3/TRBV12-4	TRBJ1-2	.	CASNQDRGNGYTF	TGTGCCAGCAATCAGGACAGGGGCAATGGCTACACCTTC
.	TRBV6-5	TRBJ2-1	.	CASSSLRGLFF	TGTGCCAGCAGTTCCCTCAGGGGCCTATTCTTC